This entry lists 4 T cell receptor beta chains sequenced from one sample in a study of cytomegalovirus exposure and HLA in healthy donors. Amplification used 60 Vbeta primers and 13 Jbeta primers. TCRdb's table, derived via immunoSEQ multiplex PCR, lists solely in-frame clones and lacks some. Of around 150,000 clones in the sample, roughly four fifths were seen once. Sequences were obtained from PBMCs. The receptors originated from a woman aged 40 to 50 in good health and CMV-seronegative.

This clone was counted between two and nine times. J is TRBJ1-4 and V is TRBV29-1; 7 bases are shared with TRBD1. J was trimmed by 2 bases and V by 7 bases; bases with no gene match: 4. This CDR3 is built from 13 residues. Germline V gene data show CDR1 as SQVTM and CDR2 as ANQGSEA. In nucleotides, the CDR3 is TGCAGCGCTAGGGGACAGACTAATGAAAAACTGTTTTTT. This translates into CSARGQTNEKLFF.

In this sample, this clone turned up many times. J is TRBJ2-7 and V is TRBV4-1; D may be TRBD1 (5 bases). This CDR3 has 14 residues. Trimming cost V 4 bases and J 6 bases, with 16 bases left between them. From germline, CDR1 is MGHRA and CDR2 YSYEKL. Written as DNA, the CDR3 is TGCGCCAGCAGCCTCAACCAGGGTTCGGGCGAGCAGTACTTC. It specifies CASSLNQGSGEQYF.

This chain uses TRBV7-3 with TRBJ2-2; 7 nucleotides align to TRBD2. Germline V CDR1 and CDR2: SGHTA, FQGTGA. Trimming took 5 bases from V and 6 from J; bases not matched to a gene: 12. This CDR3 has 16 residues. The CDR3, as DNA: TGTGCCAGCAGCAAATCTGTCACCCGGGAGGCCGGGGAGCTGTTTTTT. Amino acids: CASSKSVTREAGELFF.

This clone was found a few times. CDR3 bases: TGTGCCAGTAGTATACTCATGGACAGCAACTCTGGAAACACCATATATTTT. Encoded protein: CASSILMDSNSGNTIYF. This chain links TRBV19 with TRBJ1-3; the D gene is possibly TRBD1 (6 bases). The CDR3 runs to 17 residues. Germline V gene lookup returns CDR1 LNHDA and CDR2 SQIVND (reference sequence). Trimming took off 2 bases at V and 0 bases at J, with 14 bases between the two ends.